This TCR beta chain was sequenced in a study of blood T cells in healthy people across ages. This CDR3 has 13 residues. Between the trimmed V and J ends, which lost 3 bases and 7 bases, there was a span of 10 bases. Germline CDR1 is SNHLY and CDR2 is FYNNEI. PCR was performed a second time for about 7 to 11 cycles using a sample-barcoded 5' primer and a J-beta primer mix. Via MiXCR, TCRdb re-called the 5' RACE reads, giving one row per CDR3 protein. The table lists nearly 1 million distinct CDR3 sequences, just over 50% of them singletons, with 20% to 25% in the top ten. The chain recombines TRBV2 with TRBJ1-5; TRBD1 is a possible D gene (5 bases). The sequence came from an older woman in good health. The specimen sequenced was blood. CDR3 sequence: CASSDGGPQPQHF. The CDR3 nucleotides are TGTGCCAGCAGTGATGGGGGACCCCAGCCCCAGCATTTT.